The next 13 T cell receptor beta chains were all read from a single sample in a study of T cell changes during pregnancy in multiple sclerosis. Libraries were prepared by immunoSEQ multiplex PCR; TCRdb keeps only in-frame clonotypes and omits some of them. The profile covers around 28,000 clones, with 75% to 90% appearing a single time and roughly 0.58% taken by the ten largest. The specimen was CD4+ T cells from peripheral blood mononuclear cells, collected in the first trimester of pregnancy. These receptor sequences come from a female donor in good health, enrolled as a control in a pregnancy study.

V gene TRBV6-5 combines with J gene TRBJ1-3; TRBD1 agrees at 8 bases. CDR1 is MNHEY and CDR2 is SVGAGI in the germline V gene. The CDR3 totals 16 residues. After removal of 2 bases from V and 2 bases from J, the junction contained 5 bases not matched to a gene. The CDR3 reads CASSYLGQGPGNTIYF. As DNA, the CDR3 is TGTGCCAGCAGTTACCTAGGACAGGGTCCTGGAAACACCATATATTTT.

The rearrangement joins TRBV10-3 to TRBJ2-5; TRBD2 is a possible D gene (6 bases). Per the germline V gene, CDR1 is ENHRY and CDR2 is SYGVKD. CDR3 size: 14 residues. V dropped 3 bases and J dropped 4 bases, with 12 bases sitting between them. The CDR3 coding sequence is TGTGCCATCAGTGAAGGGGCCGGGGGAGAGACCCAGTACTTC. The encoded protein is CAISEGAGGETQYF.

The chain is built from TRBV5-4 and TRBJ1-2; 8 nucleotides agree with TRBD1. After removal of 4 bases from V and 8 bases from J, the junction contained 4 bases not matched to a gene. This CDR3 region has 12 residues. Germline V gives CDR1 SGHNT, CDR2 YYREEE (reference sequence). CDR3 region: CASSPGQAGYTF. In nucleotides, the CDR3 is TGTGCCAGCAGCCCGGGACAGGCCGGCTACACCTTC.

V is TRBV7-9 and J is TRBJ1-1; tentative D call: TRBD1 (6 bases). Germline V gene lookup returns CDR1 SEHNR and CDR2 FQNEAQ (reference sequence). V was cut by 5 bases and J by 7 bases, with 11 bases left in between. The CDR3 runs to 12 residues. CDR3: CASSPQGNEAFF. Written as DNA, the CDR3 is TGTGCCAGCAGCCCACAGGGAAATGAAGCTTTCTTT.

The genes are TRBV29-1 and TRBJ1-2; TRBD1 matches at 7 bases. Per the germline V gene, CDR1 is SQVTM and CDR2 is ANQGSEA. J was trimmed by 6 bases and V by 2 bases; bases with no gene match: 9. The CDR3 contains 14 residues. The chain's CDR3 is CSVEIQGGGNGYTF. The CDR3 bases are TGCAGCGTTGAAATTCAAGGGGGCGGTAATGGCTACACCTTC. The full variable domain, in which reference TRBV29-1 and TRBJ1-2 provide the parts outside the CDR3, is SAVISQKPSRDICQRGTSLTIQCQVDSQVTMMFWYRQQPGQSLTLIATANQGSEATYESGFVIDKFPISRPNLTFSTLTVSNMSPEDSSIYLCSVEIQGGGNGYTFGSGTRLTVV.

The rearrangement uses TRBV30 and TRBJ2-7; 8 nucleotides agree with TRBD1. The J segment lost 6 bases and the V segment lost 2 bases, leaving 3 bases of the junction unmatched. The CDR3 length is 12 residues. From germline, CDR1 is GTSNPN and CDR2 SVGIG (reference sequence). CDR3 region: CAWSSTGGEQYF. The CDR3 DNA sequence: TGTGCCTGGAGTTCAACAGGGGGCGAGCAGTACTTC.

J is TRBJ2-3 and V is TRBV7-3; TRBD1 is a possible D gene (6 bases). The CDR3 is 14 residues long. The V gene's germline CDR1 is SGHTA and CDR2 FQGTGA. Trimming cost V 6 bases and J 3 bases, with 13 bases left between them. The CDR3 DNA is TGTGCCAGCAGTCTCCAAGGGGGAACAGATACGCAGTATTTT. Protein: CASSLQGGTDTQYF.

The V gene is TRBV5-6, the J gene TRBJ2-7, with D perhaps matching TRBD1 (5 bases). V lost 3 bases and J 0 bases, leaving 25 bases between the germline ends. This CDR3 spans 19 amino acids. Germline V lookup: CDR1 SGHDT, CDR2 YYEEEE. This CDR3 is CASSSLLGLSRVPSYEQYF. The CDR3 DNA reads as TGTGCCAGCAGCTCCCTTTTAGGGTTGAGCAGGGTTCCCTCCTACGAGCAGTACTTC.

V gene TRBV5-6 combines with J gene TRBJ2-1; TRBD2 agrees at 10 bases. The CDR3 extends over 15 amino acids. The V gene's germline CDR1 is SGHDT and CDR2 YYEEEE. Trimming at V came to 4 bases and at J to 6 bases, leaving 7 bases not matched to a gene. DNA for the CDR3: TGTGCCAGCAGCACTGGAGCGGGGGGGCTCAATGAGCAGTTCTTC. This gives the protein CASSTGAGGLNEQFF.

V and J are TRBV19 and TRBJ2-3; 15 nucleotides agree with TRBD2. CDR1 is LNHDA and CDR2 is SQIVND in the germline V gene (reference sequence). The CDR3 covers 16 residues. V shed 5 bases and J 4 bases; nucleotides not matched to a gene: 4. The CDR3: CASSPRTSGGADTQYF. The CDR3 DNA sequence: TGTGCCAGTAGTCCCCGGACTAGCGGGGGGGCAGATACGCAGTATTTT. Supplemented by reference TRBV19 and TRBJ2-3, the full variable domain reads DGGITQSPKYLFRKEGQNVTLSCEQNLNHDAMYWYRQDPGQGLRLIYYSQIVNDFQKGDIAEGYSVSREKKESFPLTVTSAQKNPTAFYLCASSPRTSGGADTQYFGPGTRLTVL.

The chain carries TRBV7-8 and TRBJ2-1, with 8 bases identical to TRBD2. Trimming cost V 5 bases and J 7 bases; bases outside gene matches: 4. Germline lookup yields CDR1 SGHVS and CDR2 FQNEAQ. This CDR3 spans 13 amino acids. In nucleotides, the CDR3 is TGTGCCAGCAGCCGGGGGGGTAGAAATGAGCAGTTCTTC. Protein: CASSRGGRNEQFF. Full variable domain (outside the CDR3, taken from reference TRBV7-8 and TRBJ2-1): GAGVSQSPRYKVAKRGQDVALRCDPISGHVSLFWYQQALGQGPEFLTYFQNEAQLDKSGLPSDRFFAERPEGSVSTLKIQRTQQEDSAVYLCASSRGGRNEQFFGPGTRLTVL.

This rearrangement joins TRBV10-3 to TRBJ2-2; D call uncertain. Per the germline V gene, CDR1 is ENHRY and CDR2 is SYGVKD. V gave up 3 bases and J gave up 6 bases, with 8 bases separating them. The CDR3 runs to 13 residues. The CDR3 sequence: CAISELGPGELFF. The CDR3 DNA follows: TGTGCCATCAGTGAATTGGGCCCCGGGGAGCTGTTTTTT.

This clone was recorded a few times. The gene calls are TRBV28 and TRBJ1-4; TRBD1 is a possible D gene (6 bases). Germline CDR1 is MDHEN and CDR2 is SYDVKM. V lost 4 bases and J 8 bases, leaving 8 bases between the germline ends. The CDR3 consists of 12 residues. The CDR3 loop is CASSSGQEKLFF. The CDR3, as DNA: TGTGCCAGCAGTTCAGGACAGGAAAAACTGTTTTTT.